This T cell receptor (beta chain) was recovered during a study of cytomegalovirus exposure and HLA in healthy donors. Study results and caveats: In a later analysis, common viral pathogens appeared linked to several of the most significant clusters. While the bulk of TCR sequences proved rare, some public TCRs turned up in many donors. A link between a missense DCLRE1C variant and TCR beta V- and J-gene trimming emerged from a later analysis.

13 Jbeta primers and 60 Vbeta primers were used for the PCR. Clones were sequenced by immunoSEQ multiplex PCR, and TCRdb holds only the in-frame ones, with some missing. The table lists 110,000 or so clones, around 70% of them singletons. Comments on this clone: The antigen remains unidentified.

The sequencing input was PBMCs. The clonotype comes from a woman aged 70-85 years in good health and CMV-seropositive.

In nucleotides, the CDR3 is TGTGCCAGCAGGCCGGGACTAGCGGGGGGTGAGCAGTTCTTC. Translated: CASRPGLAGGEQFF. The chain has TRBV27 and TRBJ2-1, with TRBD2 identical over 15 bases. The CDR3 loop spans 14 amino acids. The trim removed 6 bases at V and 9 bases at J, leaving 3 bases unmatched. From germline, CDR1 is MNHEY and CDR2 SMNVEV (reference sequence).